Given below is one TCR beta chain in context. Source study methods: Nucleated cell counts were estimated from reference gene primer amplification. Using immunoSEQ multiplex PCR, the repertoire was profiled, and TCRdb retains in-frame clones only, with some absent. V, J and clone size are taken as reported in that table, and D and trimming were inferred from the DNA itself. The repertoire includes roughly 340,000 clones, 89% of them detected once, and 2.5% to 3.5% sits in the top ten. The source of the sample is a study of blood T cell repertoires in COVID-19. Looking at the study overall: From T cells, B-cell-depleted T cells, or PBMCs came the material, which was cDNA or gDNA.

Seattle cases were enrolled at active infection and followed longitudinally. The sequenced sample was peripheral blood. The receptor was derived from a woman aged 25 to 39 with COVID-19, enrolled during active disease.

CDR3 sequence: CASSAGVTGELFF. In DNA form, the CDR3 reads TGTGCCAGCAGCGCCGGGGTCACCGGGGAGCTGTTTTTT. The rearrangement uses TRBV9 and TRBJ2-2; TRBD2 is a possible D gene (5 bases). Germline values: CDR1 SGDLS, CDR2 YYNGEE. The CDR3 loop spans 13 amino acids. Trimming cost V 3 bases and J 4 bases, with 7 bases left between them.